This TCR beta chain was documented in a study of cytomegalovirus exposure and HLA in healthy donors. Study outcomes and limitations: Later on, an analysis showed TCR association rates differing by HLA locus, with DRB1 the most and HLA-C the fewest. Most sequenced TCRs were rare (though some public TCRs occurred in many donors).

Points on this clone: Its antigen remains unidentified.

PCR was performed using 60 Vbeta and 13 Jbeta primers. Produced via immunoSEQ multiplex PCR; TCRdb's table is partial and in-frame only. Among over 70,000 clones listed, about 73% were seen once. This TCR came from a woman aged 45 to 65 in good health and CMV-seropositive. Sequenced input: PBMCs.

The DNA for the CDR3 is TGTGCCATAAAGACAGGGGGCACTGAAGCTTTCTTT. Translation gives CAIKTGGTEAFF. The chain is built from TRBV19 and TRBJ1-1, with 9 bases fitting TRBD1. CDR3 length: 12 residues. CDR1 is LNHDA, CDR2 SQIVND, per germline (reference sequence). Trimming cost V 10 bases and J 4 bases; bases outside gene matches: 4.